This TCR beta chain is from a study of blood T cell repertoires in COVID-19. About the research overall: T cells, B-cell-depleted T cells, or PBMCs provided the cDNA or gDNA that served as material.

V dropped 0 bases and J dropped 6; count of bases not matched to a gene: 4. Germline CDR1 SGHRS, CDR2 YFSETQ. There are 15 residues in the CDR3. Repertoires were generated with immunoSEQ multiplex PCR, while TCRdb's copy carries only in-frame clones and drops some. The table has around 76,000 clones, approximately 90% seen once. The clonotype originates from a man in his 60s with acute or convalescent COVID-19. The V gene is TRBV5-1, the J gene TRBJ2-3; 10 nucleotides match TRBD1. Sequencing input: peripheral blood. The CDR3: CASSLVGQGVDTQYF. The CDR3 DNA reads as TGCGCCAGCAGCTTGGTAGGACAGGGGGTTGATACGCAGTATTTT.